The 29 T cell receptor beta chains reported below all come from one sample, sequenced in a study of T cell responses to AZD1222 COVID-19 vaccine. Assay: immunoSEQ multiplex PCR; the TCRdb copy retains only in-frame clones and omits some. The sample shows more than 80,000 clones, around 87% of them seen only once. Sequencing used peripheral blood, obtained 28 days after the second AZD1222 dose. These TCRs come from an adult who received the AZD1222 COVID-19 vaccine.

The rearrangement uses TRBV21-1 and TRBJ1-2; the D call in the table, TRBD1, was not verified against the DNA. TRBV21-1 is a pseudogene segment. CDR3 size: 18 residues. CDR3 region: CASIRTHTGPSTSYGYTF. CDR3 DNA: TGTGCCAGCATTAGGACACATACAGGGCCCTCGACCAGCTATGGCTACACCTTC.

The J gene is TRBJ2-7, the V gene TRBV5-1; D remains ambiguous. V was cut by 0 bases and J by 2 bases, with 12 bases left in between. Germline V gives CDR1 SGHRS, CDR2 YFSETQ. The CDR3 covers 15 residues. The CDR3 DNA reads as TGCGCCAGCAGCTTGGTGGCAGCTTTAACCTACGAGCAGTACTTC. This encodes CASSLVAALTYEQYF.

The chain links TRBV18 to TRBJ2-7; 8 nucleotides agree with TRBD1. V trimming: 2 bases; J trimming: 5 bases; junction bases outside the gene matches: 8. This CDR3 has 15 residues. Germline V gives CDR1 KGHSH, CDR2 LQKENI. The CDR3, as DNA: TGTGCCAGCTCACCAACAGGGGGGAGTTTCGACGAGCAGTACTTC. This codes for CASSPTGGSFDEQYF. Together with reference TRBV18 and TRBJ2-7, the CDR3 gives the full variable domain: NAGVMQNPRHLVRRRGQEARLRCSPMKGHSHVYWYRQLPEEGLKFMVYLQKENIIDESGMPKERFSAEFPKEGPSILRIQQVVRGDSAAYFCASSPTGGSFDEQYFGPGTRLTVT.

The rearrangement links TRBV27 to TRBJ1-2; a weak D match, TRBD1 (5 bases). Per germline, CDR1 MNHEY and CDR2 SMNVEV (reference sequence). CDR3 length: 14 residues. V was clipped by 5 bases and J by 4 bases, with 14 bases between them. The CDR3 DNA reads as TGTGCCAGCAGTACTAGACGGGACGTCTATGGCTACACCTTC. Its translation is CASSTRRDVYGYTF.

This sequence joins TRBV27 and TRBJ2-1; TRBD2 matches 8 bases. The ends lost 3 bases at V and 7 bases at J; junction bases unmatched: 5. In germline, CDR1 is MNHEY, CDR2 SMNVEV (reference sequence). The CDR3 loop spans 14 amino acids. The chain's CDR3 is CASSFSGKANEQFF. CDR3 bases: TGTGCCAGCAGTTTTAGCGGGAAGGCTAATGAGCAGTTCTTC.

J is TRBJ2-1 and V is TRBV19, with D perhaps assigned TRBD1 or TRBD2 (5 bases each). Looked up from germline, CDR1 is LNHDA and CDR2 is SQIVND (reference sequence). The V and J ends lost 10 bases and 0 bases respectively, with 19 bases between them. The CDR3 contains 16 residues. The CDR3 nucleotides are TGTGCCACACCAAGGGGCAGCGGCAACTCCTACAATGAGCAGTTCTTC. Protein product: CATPRGSGNSYNEQFF.

The chain couples TRBV12-5 to TRBJ2-3; 9 nucleotides align to TRBD1. Germline CDR1 LGHNT, CDR2 FRNRAP. This CDR3 region has 16 residues. J gave up 1 base and V 1 base, and 3 bases lay outside the gene matches. The CDR3 region is CASGLGRDRGTDTQYF. CDR3 bases: TGTGCTAGTGGTTTGGGCCGGGACAGGGGCACAGATACGCAGTATTTT.

The chain recombines TRBV27 with TRBJ2-5; a weak D match, TRBD2 (5 bases). The CDR3 is 17 amino acids. CDR1 is MNHEY and CDR2 is SMNVEV in the germline V gene (reference sequence). The V and J ends lost 6 bases and 2 bases respectively, with 22 bases between them. The CDR3 nucleotides are TGTGCCAGCAGAAGATTCGCCCTAGCAGTTGATCAAGAGACCCAGTACTTC. Translated: CASRRFALAVDQETQYF.

The sample holds one count of this clone. The V and J genes are TRBV3-1 (or the pseudogene TRBV3-2) and TRBJ1-1; 7 bases are a match to TRBD1. Germline V gene sequence: CDR1 LGHDT, CDR2 YNNKEL (reference sequence). The V segment lost 0 bases and the J segment 6 bases; nucleotides outside the gene matches: 16. The CDR3 totals 18 residues. CDR3 region: CASSQDTTGRGKGAEAFF. In DNA, the CDR3 is TGTGCCAGCAGCCAAGATACAACGGGCAGGGGGAAAGGAGCTGAAGCTTTCTTT.

The V gene is TRBV27, the J gene TRBJ2-3; 12 bases line up with TRBD2. The CDR3 contains 12 residues. Trimming cost V 4 bases and J 13 bases; bases outside gene matches: 3. CDR1 and CDR2 (germline): MNHEY, SMNVEV (reference sequence). The CDR3: CASSSASGREYF. DNA for the CDR3: TGTGCCAGCAGTTCGGCTAGCGGGAGGGAGTATTTT.

The count of this clone is one. V and J are TRBV7-3 and TRBJ2-7, with a tentative D call TRBD2 (5 bases). CDR3 length: 13 amino acids. V was shortened by 1 base and J by 7 bases, with 11 bases between the two germline ends. Germline CDR1 SGHTA, CDR2 FQGTGA. The CDR3 DNA follows: TGTGCCAGCAGCTTAATGGCTAGCTCAGAGCAGTACTTC. It yields the protein CASSLMASSEQYF.

The V call is TRBV30, the J call TRBJ2-7; D may be TRBD1 (5 bases). Trimming left V 8 bases short and J 2 bases short, with 22 bases between. The CDR3 runs 15 residues. CDR1 and CDR2 (germline): GTSNPN, SVGIG (reference sequence). The CDR3 protein is CAGPPGAAYPYEQYF. The CDR3 DNA is TGTGCCGGGCCGCCTGGGGCCGCGTATCCCTACGAGCAGTACTTC.

The chain combines TRBV19 with TRBJ1-1; no clear D. Germline CDR1 LNHDA, CDR2 SQIVND (reference sequence). Between the trimmed V and J ends, which lost 4 bases and 5 bases, there was a span of 8 bases. CDR3 size: 12 residues. CDR3 sequence: CASSSRRTEAFF. As DNA, the CDR3 is TGTGCCAGTAGTAGTCGGAGGACTGAAGCTTTCTTT.

The chain carries TRBV7-9 and TRBJ1-2, with D perhaps TRBD1 (5 bases). Germline-derived CDR1 and CDR2 are SEHNR and FQNEAQ (reference sequence). The V end lost 8 bases, the J end lost 4 bases, and 11 bases lay between the germline ends. The length of the CDR3 is 12 residues. As DNA, the CDR3 is TGTGCCAGCTCCGACACAGGCTATGGCTACACCTTC. It yields the protein CASSDTGYGYTF.

This chain links TRBV19 with TRBJ1-2; no reliable D call. CDR3 length: 16 amino acids. V was cut by 4 bases and J by 1 base, with 16 bases left in between. Germline V gene sequence: CDR1 LNHDA, CDR2 SQIVND (reference sequence). CDR3 protein: CASSKGFPWSNYGYTF. CDR3 nucleotides: TGTGCCAGTAGTAAGGGTTTTCCCTGGAGTAACTATGGCTACACCTTC.

J is TRBJ1-1 and V is TRBV7-2; no reliable D call. CDR1 and CDR2 from the germline V gene are SGHTA and FQGNSA. Trimming removed 1 base from V and 2 bases from J, with 8 bases in between. The CDR3 has 14 amino acids. Here the CDR3 DNA reads TGTGCCAGCAGCTTAGTTATGGGTAACACTGAAGCTTTCTTT. Amino acids: CASSLVMGNTEAFF.

This clone was found a few times. The gene calls are TRBV25-1 and TRBJ1-5; D gene uncertain. This CDR3 contains 13 residues. The germline V and J ends were trimmed by 9 bases and 2 bases, with 11 bases remaining between them. The V gene's germline CDR1 is MGHDK and CDR2 SYGVNS. The chain's CDR3 is CASPKRGNQPQHF. The CDR3 DNA reads as TGTGCCAGTCCCAAGAGGGGCAATCAGCCCCAGCATTTT.

V gene TRBV7-3 combines with J gene TRBJ2-1; D may match TRBD1 or TRBD2 (6 bases each). Germline values: CDR1 SGHTA, CDR2 FQGTGA. The CDR3 runs 15 residues. V gave up 3 bases and J gave up 0 bases, with 9 bases separating them. CDR3 nucleotide sequence: TGTGCCAGCAGCTTTGGGGGGCCCTCCTACAATGAGCAGTTCTTC. Protein: CASSFGGPSYNEQFF.

V and J are TRBV24-1 and TRBJ1-2; D gene unclear. This CDR3 is 14 amino acids long. Trimming left V 4 bases short and J 3 bases short, with 11 bases between. Germline CDR1 KGHDR, CDR2 SFDVKD. CDR3: CATSDTGKDYGYTF. The CDR3 DNA sequence: TGTGCCACCAGTGACACCGGGAAGGACTATGGCTACACCTTC.

The chain has TRBV7-2 and TRBJ2-1; 11 nucleotides align to TRBD2. V lost 5 bases and J lost 4; bases outside the gene matches: 4. The CDR3 is 15 amino acids. CDR1 SGHTA and CDR2 FQGNSA come from the germline V gene. The DNA of the CDR3 is TGTGCCAGCAGCCTGGTAGCGGGGGGGTACAATGAGCAGTTCTTC. Amino acids: CASSLVAGGYNEQFF.

The V call is TRBV11-2, the J call TRBJ2-5; 10 bases align to TRBD2. The CDR3 contains 16 residues. V lost 5 bases, J lost 2 bases, and 8 bases stayed unmatched. Germline-derived CDR1 and CDR2 are SGHAT and FQNNGV. CDR3 nucleotides: TGTGCCAGCAGCAAGACTCTAGCGGGAGTTCAAGAGACCCAGTACTTC. Protein product: CASSKTLAGVQETQYF.

CDR3 loop: CASSLGLQGTGYTF. The CDR3 DNA follows: TGTGCCAGCAGCTTAGGGCTACAGGGGACTGGCTACACCTTC. The genes are TRBV7-8 and TRBJ1-2, with 7 bases aligning to TRBD1. Germline trimming cut 1 base from V and 7 bases from J; bases unmatched to any gene: 6. The CDR3 has 14 residues. Germline V gives CDR1 SGHVS, CDR2 FQNEAQ. Using reference TRBV7-8 and TRBJ1-2 for the parts outside the CDR3, the full variable domain is GAGVSQSPRYKVAKRGQDVALRCDPISGHVSLFWYQQALGQGPEFLTYFQNEAQLDKSGLPSDRFFAERPEGSVSTLKIQRTQQEDSAVYLCASSLGLQGTGYTFGSGTRLTVV.

V usage is TRBV2 and J usage is TRBJ2-7; 11 nucleotides align to TRBD2. Germline V CDR1 and CDR2: SNHLY, FYNNEI. This CDR3 region has 13 residues. V lost 7 bases and J lost 4; bases outside the gene matches: 3. Here the CDR3 DNA reads TGTGCCAGCACCCGGACTAGCGGGTACGAGCAGTACTTC. As protein: CASTRTSGYEQYF. The full variable domain, in which reference TRBV2 and TRBJ2-7 provide the parts outside the CDR3, is EPEVTQTPSHQVTQMGQEVILRCVPISNHLYFYWYRQILGQKVEFLVSFYNNEISEKSEIFDDQFSVERPDGSNFTLKIRSTKLEDSAMYFCASTRTSGYEQYFGPGTRLTVT.

The chain combines TRBV7-3 with TRBJ2-1, with 10 bases that match TRBD2. Germline CDR1 reads SGHTA; CDR2 reads FQGTGA. There are 15 residues in the CDR3. V was clipped by 5 bases and J by 7 bases; unmatched bases: 8. CDR3 amino acids: CASSQLAGVGNEQFF. The CDR3 bases are TGTGCCAGCAGCCAGCTAGCGGGAGTAGGTAATGAGCAGTTCTTC. The complete variable domain, with remaining parts taken from reference TRBV7-3 and TRBJ2-1, reads GAGVSQTPSNKVTEKGKYVELRCDPISGHTALYWYRQSLGQGPEFLIYFQGTGAADDSGLPNDRFFAVRPEGSVSTLKIQRTERGDSAVYLCASSQLAGVGNEQFFGPGTRLTVL.

The chain uses TRBV29-1 and TRBJ2-2; 11 nucleotides match TRBD2. The germline gives CDR1 SQVTM, CDR2 ANQGSEA. With V trimmed by 6 bases and J by 6 bases, 6 bases remained unmatched. This CDR3 is 14 amino acids long. This CDR3 reads CSVRLAGMSGELFF. The CDR3 DNA is TGCAGCGTCCGACTAGCGGGAATGTCCGGGGAGCTGTTTTTT.

The chain is built from TRBV29-1 and TRBJ2-1; D is unresolved. Germline V gene data show CDR1 as SQVTM and CDR2 as ANQGSEA. The CDR3 consists of 12 residues. Trimming removed 3 bases from V and 4 bases from J, with 7 bases in between. CDR3 bases: TGCAGCGTTGAGCCGGAATACAATGAGCAGTTCTTC. Its translation is CSVEPEYNEQFF.

The chain couples TRBV29-1 to TRBJ2-5; 12 bases map to TRBD2. The CDR3 contains 16 residues. Germline V gives CDR1 SQVTM, CDR2 ANQGSEA. V shed 6 bases and J 1 base; nucleotides not matched to a gene: 9. The CDR3 DNA is TGCAGCGTCGAGATTCGGACTAGCGGGGTCCAAGAGACCCAGTACTTC. This translates into CSVEIRTSGVQETQYF.

The rearrangement links TRBV2 to TRBJ1-1, with 8 positions matching TRBD1. V shed 4 bases, J shed 4 bases, and the junction held 2 bases outside the gene matches. The CDR3 is 13 amino acids. CDR1 is SNHLY, CDR2 FYNNEI, per germline. The CDR3 here is CASSADRGTEAFF. The CDR3, as DNA: TGTGCCAGCAGTGCTGACAGGGGCACTGAAGCTTTCTTT.

This clone was detected once. The rearrangement uses TRBV2 and TRBJ2-7, with a weak D call TRBD2 (6 bases). Germline values: CDR1 SNHLY, CDR2 FYNNEI. The CDR3 contains 15 residues. Trimming pared 5 bases from V and 7 bases from J, leaving 21 bases between. The CDR3 region is CASSPWAGSHGEQYF. The DNA of the CDR3 is TGTGCCAGCAGTCCGTGGGCGGGGTCGCATGGGGAGCAGTACTTC.